Listed below are T cell receptor beta chains from one sample, sequenced in a study of blood T cell repertoires in COVID-19. Assay used: immunoSEQ multiplex PCR; TCRdb lists only in-frame clones, some missing. The sample includes approximately 110,000 clones, 85% of them seen just once. Sequencing used peripheral blood. The receptors were gathered from a human donor in a cohort sampled during active COVID-19. The CDR3 runs from the conserved cysteine through the conserved F or W. D genes are given only for firm matches. A row's size may be missing; if present it is once, few, many or a size class.

clone size: -; J gene: TRBJ2-7; D gene: -; V gene: TRBV20-1; CDR3 protein: CSALNYEQYF; CDR3 DNA: TGCAGTGCTCTTAATTACGAGCAGTACTTC
clone size: -; J gene: TRBJ2-5; D gene: -; V gene: TRBV7-9; CDR3 protein: CASSLGTLPQETQYF; CDR3 DNA: TGTGCCAGCAGCCTCGGGACTCTTCCGCAAGAGACCCAGTACTTC
clone size: -; J gene: TRBJ1-1; D gene: TRBD1; V gene: TRBV7-3; CDR3 protein: CASSRQGNTEAFF; CDR3 DNA: TGTGCCAGCAGCCGACAGGGGAACACTGAAGCTTTCTTT
clone size: -; J gene: TRBJ1-3; D gene: -; V gene: TRBV3-1/TRBV3-2; CDR3 protein: CASSQVMQGPGNTIYF; CDR3 DNA: TGTGCCAGCAGCCAAGTTATGCAGGGCCCTGGAAACACCATATATTTT
clone size: -; J gene: TRBJ2-7; D gene: -; V gene: TRBV7-9; CDR3 protein: CASSLARGEGVGYEQYF; CDR3 DNA: TGTGCCAGCAGCTTAGCGCGGGGAGAAGGGGTCGGATACGAGCAGTACTTC
clone size: -; J gene: TRBJ2-3; D gene: -; V gene: TRBV5-1; CDR3 protein: CASSPTGGATDTQYF; CDR3 DNA: TGCGCCAGCAGCCCCACAGGGGGGGCCACAGATACGCAGTATTTT
clone size: -; J gene: TRBJ1-4; D gene: TRBD1; V gene: TRBV6-6; CDR3 protein: CASSHPLTGELLEKLFF; CDR3 DNA: TGTGCCAGCAGTCACCCTTTGACAGGGGAGTTGTTAGAAAAACTGTTTTTT
clone size: -; J gene: TRBJ1-5; D gene: -; V gene: TRBV7-2; CDR3 protein: CASGSSNQPQHF; CDR3 DNA: TGTGCCAGCGGGAGTAGCAATCAGCCCCAGCATTTT
clone size: few; J gene: TRBJ1-4; D gene: TRBD1; V gene: TRBV15; CDR3 protein: CATSRPTGGYATNEKLFF; CDR3 DNA: TGTGCCACCAGCAGGCCAACAGGGGGCTACGCAACTAATGAAAAACTGTTTTTT
clone size: -; J gene: TRBJ1-6; D gene: -; V gene: TRBV3-1/TRBV3-2; CDR3 protein: CASKGGGYNSPLHF; CDR3 DNA: TGTGCCAGCAAAGGTGGGGGGTATAATTCACCCCTCCACTTT
clone size: -; J gene: TRBJ1-3; D gene: -; V gene: TRBV7-9; CDR3 protein: CASSPGQIPSGNTIYF; CDR3 DNA: TGTGCCAGCAGCCCCGGACAGATCCCCTCTGGAAACACCATATATTTT
clone size: -; J gene: TRBJ2-3; D gene: TRBD2; V gene: TRBV6-5; CDR3 protein: CASSKRGGVDTQYF; CDR3 DNA: TGTGCCAGCAGTAAACGGGGGGGCGTAGATACGCAGTATTTT
clone size: -; J gene: TRBJ1-4; D gene: -; V gene: TRBV30; CDR3 protein: CAWRPTALGGRTPEKLFF; CDR3 DNA: TGTGCCTGGAGACCAACCGCCTTAGGAGGGAGAACTCCCGAAAAACTGTTTTTT
clone size: -; J gene: TRBJ2-5; D gene: TRBD2; V gene: TRBV5-4; CDR3 protein: CASSLQLAGGQETQYF; CDR3 DNA: TGTGCCAGCAGCTTGCAGCTAGCGGGGGGCCAAGAGACCCAGTACTTC
clone size: -; J gene: TRBJ1-1; D gene: TRBD1; V gene: TRBV5-1; CDR3 protein: CASSRRTGSTEAFF; CDR3 DNA: TGCGCCAGCAGCAGGCGGACAGGAAGCACTGAAGCTTTCTTT
clone size: -; J gene: TRBJ2-3; D gene: -; V gene: TRBV19; CDR3 protein: CASSPQGGTDTQYF; CDR3 DNA: TGTGCCAGTAGTCCTCAGGGTGGGACAGATACGCAGTATTTT
clone size: -; J gene: TRBJ2-1; D gene: TRBD2; V gene: TRBV7-9; CDR3 protein: CASMERGGNSYNEQFF; CDR3 DNA: TGTGCCAGCATGGAGCGGGGGGGAAATTCCTACAATGAGCAGTTCTTC
clone size: -; J gene: TRBJ2-7; D gene: -; V gene: TRBV7-3; CDR3 protein: CASSLTGAGYEQYF; CDR3 DNA: TGTGCCAGCAGCTTAACGGGGGCTGGGTACGAGCAGTACTTC
clone size: -; J gene: TRBJ2-3; D gene: TRBD2; V gene: TRBV7-2; CDR3 protein: CASSPMEAGGSDTQYF; CDR3 DNA: TGTGCCAGCAGCCCCATGGAAGCGGGGGGGTCAGATACGCAGTATTTT
clone size: -; J gene: TRBJ2-7; D gene: TRBD2; V gene: TRBV18; CDR3 protein: CASSPPRNSGGSGEQYF; CDR3 DNA: TGTGCCAGCTCCCCTCCAAGGAATAGCGGGGGGTCTGGCGAGCAGTACTTC
clone size: -; J gene: TRBJ1-2; D gene: TRBD1; V gene: TRBV27; CDR3 protein: CASSSIDRAGNGYTF; CDR3 DNA: TGTGCCAGCAGTTCGATTGACAGGGCCGGAAATGGCTACACCTTC
clone size: few; J gene: TRBJ1-1; D gene: -; V gene: TRBV7-6; CDR3 protein: CASSLGLRTEAFF; CDR3 DNA: TGTGCCAGCAGCTTAGGCCTGCGCACTGAAGCTTTCTTT
clone size: -; J gene: TRBJ1-6; D gene: -; V gene: TRBV6-6; CDR3 protein: CASKSTYSSPLHF; CDR3 DNA: TGTGCCAGCAAAAGCACCTACTCCTCACCCCTCCACTTT
clone size: few; J gene: TRBJ2-5; D gene: TRBD2; V gene: TRBV4-1; CDR3 protein: CASSQELLTSGGHKTQYF; CDR3 DNA: TGCGCCAGCAGCCAAGAACTATTAACTAGCGGGGGGCACAAGACCCAGTACTTC
clone size: -; J gene: TRBJ2-3; D gene: -; V gene: TRBV25-1; CDR3 protein: CASSDPTRGTDTQYF; CDR3 DNA: TGTGCCAGCAGTGATCCGACTAGGGGCACAGATACGCAGTATTTT
clone size: -; J gene: TRBJ2-1; D gene: -; V gene: TRBV12-3/TRBV12-4; CDR3 protein: CASSSLQGNEQFF; CDR3 DNA: TGTGCCAGCAGTTCCCTCCAGGGCAATGAGCAGTTCTTC
clone size: -; J gene: TRBJ1-1; D gene: -; V gene: TRBV18; CDR3 protein: CASSPAGAESEAFF; CDR3 DNA: TGTGCCAGCTCACCAGCGGGGGCTGAGTCTGAAGCTTTCTTT
clone size: -; J gene: TRBJ1-1; D gene: TRBD1; V gene: TRBV5-5; CDR3 protein: CASSFRQGAATEAFF; CDR3 DNA: TGTGCCAGCAGCTTTAGACAGGGGGCAGCCACTGAAGCTTTCTTT
clone size: -; J gene: TRBJ1-4; D gene: -; V gene: TRBV7-9; CDR3 protein: CASSLARDNEKLFF; CDR3 DNA: TGTGCCAGCAGCTTAGCCAGGGATAATGAAAAACTGTTTTTT
clone size: -; J gene: TRBJ1-1; D gene: -; V gene: TRBV5-6; CDR3 protein: CASTQGFYTEAFF; CDR3 DNA: TGTGCCAGCACCCAGGGTTTTTACACTGAAGCTTTCTTT
clone size: -; J gene: TRBJ2-5; D gene: TRBD1; V gene: TRBV5-1; CDR3 protein: CASSAQTGGFYQETQYF; CDR3 DNA: TGCGCCAGCAGCGCGCAGACAGGGGGCTTTTACCAAGAGACCCAGTACTTC
clone size: -; J gene: TRBJ1-1; D gene: TRBD1; V gene: TRBV3-1/TRBV3-2; CDR3 protein: CASTRTGEAFF; CDR3 DNA: TGTGCCAGCACCCGGACAGGGGAAGCTTTCTTT
clone size: -; J gene: TRBJ1-5; D gene: TRBD1; V gene: TRBV6-5; CDR3 protein: CASRVGQGYQPQHF; CDR3 DNA: TGTGCCAGCAGGGTGGGACAGGGCTATCAGCCCCAGCATTTT
clone size: -; J gene: TRBJ2-7; D gene: -; V gene: TRBV27; CDR3 protein: CASSSRQGSYEQYF; CDR3 DNA: TGTGCCAGCAGTTCCCGGCAGGGGAGCTACGAGCAGTACTTC
clone size: -; J gene: TRBJ2-5; D gene: -; V gene: TRBV6-4; CDR3 protein: CASSETAEQETQYF; CDR3 DNA: TGTGCCAGCAGTGAAACAGCTGAGCAAGAGACCCAGTACTTC
clone size: -; J gene: TRBJ2-3; D gene: -; V gene: TRBV6-1; CDR3 protein: CASSDWQGPTGDTQYF; CDR3 DNA: TGTGCCAGCAGTGACTGGCAGGGCCCCACAGGGGATACGCAGTATTTT
clone size: -; J gene: TRBJ2-6; D gene: -; V gene: TRBV30; CDR3 protein: CAWSVYRGAAGANVLTF; CDR3 DNA: TGTGCCTGGAGTGTCTACCGGGGGGCGGCTGGGGCCAACGTCCTGACTTTC
clone size: -; J gene: TRBJ2-2; D gene: -; V gene: TRBV7-3; CDR3 protein: CASSLTTRTGELFF; CDR3 DNA: TGTGCCAGCAGCTTAACGACACGCACCGGGGAGCTGTTTTTT
clone size: -; J gene: TRBJ2-4; D gene: -; V gene: TRBV14; CDR3 protein: CASSQAGALAGIQYF; CDR3 DNA: TGTGCCAGCAGCCAAGCAGGGGCCTTGGCTGGCATTCAGTACTTC
clone size: -; J gene: TRBJ1-5; D gene: -; V gene: TRBV6-5; CDR3 protein: CASGKMDSQHF; CDR3 DNA: TGTGCCAGCGGTAAGATGGACTCCCAGCATTTT
clone size: -; J gene: TRBJ2-7; D gene: -; V gene: TRBV2; CDR3 protein: CARGQISYEQYF; CDR3 DNA: TGTGCCAGAGGACAGATCTCCTACGAGCAGTACTTC
clone size: -; J gene: TRBJ1-4; D gene: -; V gene: TRBV29-1; CDR3 protein: CSARVEGVGEKLFF; CDR3 DNA: TGCAGCGCCCGAGTCGAGGGGGTAGGGGAAAAACTGTTTTTT
clone size: -; J gene: TRBJ2-1; D gene: TRBD2; V gene: TRBV11-2; CDR3 protein: CASSLPILAEQFF; CDR3 DNA: TGTGCCAGCAGCTTACCCATACTAGCGGAGCAGTTCTTC
clone size: once; J gene: TRBJ2-3; D gene: TRBD2; V gene: TRBV6-1; CDR3 protein: CASSERVAGSTDTQYF; CDR3 DNA: TGTGCCAGCAGTGAACGAGTAGCGGGGAGCACAGATACGCAGTATTTT
clone size: -; J gene: TRBJ2-7; D gene: TRBD2; V gene: TRBV7-8; CDR3 protein: CASSSGWAGGRGEQYF; CDR3 DNA: TGTGCCAGCAGCTCCGGGTGGGCGGGGGGCCGCGGCGAGCAGTACTTC
clone size: -; J gene: TRBJ1-5; D gene: TRBD1; V gene: TRBV9; CDR3 protein: CASSRGTGLNQPQHF; CDR3 DNA: TGTGCCAGCTCCCGAGGGACAGGACTTAATCAGCCCCAGCATTTT
clone size: -; J gene: TRBJ2-1; D gene: -; V gene: TRBV5-8; CDR3 protein: CASSLGANYNEQFF; CDR3 DNA: TGTGCCAGCAGCTTAGGGGCTAACTACAATGAGCAGTTCTTC
clone size: -; J gene: TRBJ2-3; D gene: -; V gene: TRBV2; CDR3 protein: CASTGGREDTQYF; CDR3 DNA: TGTGCCAGCACCGGGGGACGGGAAGATACGCAGTATTTT
clone size: -; J gene: TRBJ2-7; D gene: -; V gene: TRBV28; CDR3 protein: CASSFREQYF; CDR3 DNA: TGTGCCAGCAGTTTCCGCGAGCAGTACTTC
clone size: -; J gene: TRBJ1-5; D gene: -; V gene: TRBV6-1; CDR3 protein: CASSDTGDQPQHF; CDR3 DNA: TGTGCCAGCAGTGATACAGGAGATCAGCCCCAGCATTTT
clone size: -; J gene: TRBJ1-1; D gene: -; V gene: TRBV7-2; CDR3 protein: CASSFARGRGGGRNTEAFF; CDR3 DNA: TGTGCCAGCAGCTTTGCAAGGGGGAGAGGGGGTGGGAGGAACACTGAAGCTTTCTTT
clone size: -; J gene: TRBJ2-7; D gene: TRBD2; V gene: TRBV18; CDR3 protein: CASSPLSGGLSYEQYF; CDR3 DNA: TGTGCCAGCTCACCACTAAGCGGGGGTCTTTCCTACGAGCAGTACTTC
clone size: -; J gene: TRBJ1-1; D gene: -; V gene: TRBV4-3; CDR3 protein: CASSQEPRTVGAFF; CDR3 DNA: TGCGCCAGCAGCCAAGAGCCACGGACAGTGGGAGCTTTCTTT
clone size: -; J gene: TRBJ2-5; D gene: -; V gene: TRBV7-2; CDR3 protein: CASSPGLRSQETQYF; CDR3 DNA: TGTGCCAGCAGCCCGGGACTCCGATCCCAAGAGACCCAGTACTTC
clone size: many; J gene: TRBJ1-2; D gene: TRBD1; V gene: TRBV7-2; CDR3 protein: CASSLGGDREISYGYTF; CDR3 DNA: TGTGCCAGCAGCTTAGGAGGGGACAGAGAAATCTCATATGGCTACACCTTC
clone size: -; J gene: TRBJ1-1; D gene: TRBD1; V gene: TRBV13; CDR3 protein: CASSSSQGYHFSEAFF; CDR3 DNA: TGTGCCAGCAGTTCGTCACAGGGGTATCATTTCTCTGAAGCTTTCTTT
clone size: -; J gene: TRBJ2-3; D gene: -; V gene: TRBV30; CDR3 protein: CAWSVRLDTDTQYF; CDR3 DNA: TGTGCCTGGAGTGTTCGACTAGACACAGATACGCAGTATTTT